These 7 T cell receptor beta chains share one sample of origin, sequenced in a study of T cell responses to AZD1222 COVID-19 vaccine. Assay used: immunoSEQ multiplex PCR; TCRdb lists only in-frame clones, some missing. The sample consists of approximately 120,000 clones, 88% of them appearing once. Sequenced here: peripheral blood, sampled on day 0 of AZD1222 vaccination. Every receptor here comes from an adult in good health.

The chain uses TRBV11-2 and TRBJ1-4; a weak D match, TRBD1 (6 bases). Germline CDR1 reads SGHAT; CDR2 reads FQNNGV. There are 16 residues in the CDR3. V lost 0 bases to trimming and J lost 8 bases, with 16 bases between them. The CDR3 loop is CASSLDLAQGREKLFF. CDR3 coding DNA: TGTGCCAGCAGCTTAGATCTCGCACAGGGTAGGGAAAAACTGTTTTTT.

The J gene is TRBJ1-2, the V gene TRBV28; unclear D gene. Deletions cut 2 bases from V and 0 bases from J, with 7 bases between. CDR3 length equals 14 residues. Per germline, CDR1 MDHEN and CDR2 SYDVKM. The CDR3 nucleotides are TGTGCCAGCAGTTTAGGTTGGTCTAACTATGGCTACACCTTC. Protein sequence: CASSLGWSNYGYTF.

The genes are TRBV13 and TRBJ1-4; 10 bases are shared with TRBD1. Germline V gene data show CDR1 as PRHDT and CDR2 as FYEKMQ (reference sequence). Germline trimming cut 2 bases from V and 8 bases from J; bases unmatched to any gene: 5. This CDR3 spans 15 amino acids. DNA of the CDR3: TGTGCCAGCAGCTTACTCCGGACAGGGGGGGAAAAACTGTTTTTT. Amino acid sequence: CASSLLRTGGEKLFF. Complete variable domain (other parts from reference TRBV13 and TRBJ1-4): AAGVIQSPRHLIKEKRETATLKCYPIPRHDTVYWYQQGPGQDPQFLISFYEKMQSDKGSIPDRFSAQQFSDYHSELNMSSLELGDSALYFCASSLLRTGGEKLFFGSGTQLSVL.

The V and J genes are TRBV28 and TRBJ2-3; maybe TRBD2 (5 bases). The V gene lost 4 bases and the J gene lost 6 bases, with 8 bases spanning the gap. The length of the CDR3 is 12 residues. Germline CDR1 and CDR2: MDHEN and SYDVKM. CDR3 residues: CASSSGWDTQYF. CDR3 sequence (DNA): TGTGCCAGCAGTTCGGGGTGGGATACGCAGTATTTT.

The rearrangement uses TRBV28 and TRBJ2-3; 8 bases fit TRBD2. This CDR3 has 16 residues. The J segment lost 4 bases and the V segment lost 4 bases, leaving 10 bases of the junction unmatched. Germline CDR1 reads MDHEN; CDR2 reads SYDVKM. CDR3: CASSYQSGSRSDTQYF. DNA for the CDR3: TGTGCCAGCAGTTACCAGAGCGGGAGCAGGTCAGATACGCAGTATTTT. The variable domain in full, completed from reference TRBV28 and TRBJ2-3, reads DVKVTQSSRYLVKRTGEKVFLECVQDMDHENMFWYRQDPGLGLRLIYFSYDVKMKEKGDIPEGYSVSREKKERFSLILESASTNQTSMYLCASSYQSGSRSDTQYFGPGTRLTVL.

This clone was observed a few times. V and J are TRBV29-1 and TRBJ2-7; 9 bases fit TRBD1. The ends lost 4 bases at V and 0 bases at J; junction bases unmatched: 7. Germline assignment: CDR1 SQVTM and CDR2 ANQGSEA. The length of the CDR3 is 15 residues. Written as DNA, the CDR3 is TGCAGCGTTGTACCGGCGACAGGGGGCTCCTACGAGCAGTACTTC. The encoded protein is CSVVPATGGSYEQYF.

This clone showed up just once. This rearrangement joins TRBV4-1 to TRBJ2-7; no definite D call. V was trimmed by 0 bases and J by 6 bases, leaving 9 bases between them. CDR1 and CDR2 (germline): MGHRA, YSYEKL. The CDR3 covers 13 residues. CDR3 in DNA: TGCGCCAGCAGCCAAGATTCCGGCCGCGAGCAGTACTTC. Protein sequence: CASSQDSGREQYF.